This T cell receptor beta chain was recovered during a study of blood T cell repertoires in COVID-19. For the study at large: The United States, Italy and Spain supplied acute and convalescent COVID-19 samples. PBMCs, B-cell-depleted T cells, or T cells were the source of the cDNA or gDNA that made up the material.

Original analysis: By means of reference gene primer amplification, nucleated cell counts were estimated. Data came from immunoSEQ multiplex PCR; TCRdb stores just in-frame clones and leaves some out. The V and J calls and clone size are taken from that table; D and trimming were inferred from the DNA. The profile shows under 250,000 clones, 80% to 90% of them singletons. The germline gives CDR1 ENHRY, CDR2 SYGVKD. This CDR3 region has 18 residues. The V and J ends lost 6 bases and 2 bases, in that order; junction bases with no gene match: 11. The V call is TRBV10-3, the J call TRBJ2-1; 12 nucleotides line up with TRBD2. The sequence derives from a man aged 35 to 55 with active or convalescent COVID-19. The sample was peripheral blood. CDR3 bases: TGTGCCATCAGATCCGACCTAGGACTAGCGGGAACCTACAATGAGCAGTTCTTC. Protein: CAIRSDLGLAGTYNEQFF.